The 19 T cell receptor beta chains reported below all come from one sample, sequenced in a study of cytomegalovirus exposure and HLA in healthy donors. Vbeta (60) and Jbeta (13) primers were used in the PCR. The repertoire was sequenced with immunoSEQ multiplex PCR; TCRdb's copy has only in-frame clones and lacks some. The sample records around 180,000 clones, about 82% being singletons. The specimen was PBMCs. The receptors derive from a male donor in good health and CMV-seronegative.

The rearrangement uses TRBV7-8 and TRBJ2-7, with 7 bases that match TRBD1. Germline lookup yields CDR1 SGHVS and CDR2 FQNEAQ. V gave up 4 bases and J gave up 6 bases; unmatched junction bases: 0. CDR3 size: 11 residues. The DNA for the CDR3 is TGTGCCAGCAGCTCAGGGGGCGAGCAGTACTTC. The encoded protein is CASSSGGEQYF.

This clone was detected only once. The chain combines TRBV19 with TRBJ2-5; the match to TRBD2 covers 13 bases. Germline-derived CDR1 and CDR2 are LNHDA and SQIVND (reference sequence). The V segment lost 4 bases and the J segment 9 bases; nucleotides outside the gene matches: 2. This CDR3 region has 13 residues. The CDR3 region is CASSRTSGGAQYF. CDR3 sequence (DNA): TGTGCCAGTAGTAGGACTAGCGGGGGAGCCCAGTACTTC. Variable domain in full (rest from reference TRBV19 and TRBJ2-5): DGGITQSPKYLFRKEGQNVTLSCEQNLNHDAMYWYRQDPGQGLRLIYYSQIVNDFQKGDIAEGYSVSREKKESFPLTVTSAQKNPTAFYLCASSRTSGGAQYFGPGTRLLVL.

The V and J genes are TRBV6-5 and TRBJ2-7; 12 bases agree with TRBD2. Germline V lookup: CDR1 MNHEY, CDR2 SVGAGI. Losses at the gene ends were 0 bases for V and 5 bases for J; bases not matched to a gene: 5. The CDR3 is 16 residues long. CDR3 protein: CASSYSASGREDEQYF. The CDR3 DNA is TGTGCCAGCAGTTACTCGGCTAGCGGGAGGGAGGACGAGCAGTACTTC.

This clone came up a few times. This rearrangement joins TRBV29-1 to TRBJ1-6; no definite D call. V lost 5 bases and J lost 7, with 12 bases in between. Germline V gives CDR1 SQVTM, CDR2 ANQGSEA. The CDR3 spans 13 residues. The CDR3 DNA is TGCAGCGTTAAGGAAGCGACCAATTCACCCCTCCACTTT. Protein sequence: CSVKEATNSPLHF.

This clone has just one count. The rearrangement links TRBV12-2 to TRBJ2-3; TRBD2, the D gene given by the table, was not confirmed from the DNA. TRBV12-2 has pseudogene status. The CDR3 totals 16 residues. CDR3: CASRPRATGDADTQYF. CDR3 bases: TGTGCAAGTCGCCCAAGGGCCACCGGGGATGCAGATACGCAGTATTTT.

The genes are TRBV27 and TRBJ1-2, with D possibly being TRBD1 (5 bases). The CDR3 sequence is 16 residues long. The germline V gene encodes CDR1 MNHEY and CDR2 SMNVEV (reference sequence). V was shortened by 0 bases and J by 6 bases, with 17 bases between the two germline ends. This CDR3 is CASSLSMASGYHGYTF. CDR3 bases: TGTGCCAGCAGTTTATCGATGGCCTCAGGGTATCATGGCTACACCTTC.

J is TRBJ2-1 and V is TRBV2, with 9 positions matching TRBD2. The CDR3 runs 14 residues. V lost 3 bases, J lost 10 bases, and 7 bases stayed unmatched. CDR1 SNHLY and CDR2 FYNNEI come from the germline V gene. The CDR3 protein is CASSETRLAGEQFF. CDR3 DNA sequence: TGTGCCAGCAGTGAGACGCGGCTAGCGGGGGAGCAGTTCTTC.

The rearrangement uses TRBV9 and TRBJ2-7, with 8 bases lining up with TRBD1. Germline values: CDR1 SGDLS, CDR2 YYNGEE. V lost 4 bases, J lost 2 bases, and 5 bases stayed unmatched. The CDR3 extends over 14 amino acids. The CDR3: CASSPGQGAYEQYF. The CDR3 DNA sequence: TGTGCCAGCAGCCCCGGACAGGGCGCCTACGAGCAGTACTTC.

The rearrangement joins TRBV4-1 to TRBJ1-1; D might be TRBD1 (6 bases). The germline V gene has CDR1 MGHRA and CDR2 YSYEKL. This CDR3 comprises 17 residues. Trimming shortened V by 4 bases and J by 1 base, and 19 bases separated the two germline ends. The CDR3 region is CASSLKDTGPANTEAFF. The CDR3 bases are TGCGCCAGCAGCCTTAAGGATACAGGGCCCGCGAACACTGAAGCTTTCTTT.

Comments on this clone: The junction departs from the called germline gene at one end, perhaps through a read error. CDR3 in DNA: TGTTCCAGCAACGAAATACCGACCCCAGGGGACACTAATGAAAAACTGTTTTTT. Translation gives CSSNEIPTPGDTNEKLFF. V usage is TRBV7-9 and J usage is TRBJ1-4; D perhaps matches TRBD1 (6 bases). CDR1 is SEHNR, CDR2 FQNEAQ, per germline (reference sequence). The CDR3 has 18 amino acids.

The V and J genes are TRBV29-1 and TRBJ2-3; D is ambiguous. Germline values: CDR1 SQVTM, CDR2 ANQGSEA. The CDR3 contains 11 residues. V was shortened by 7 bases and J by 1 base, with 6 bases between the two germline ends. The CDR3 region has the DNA TGCAGCGGAGGAGGCACAGATACGCAGTATTTT. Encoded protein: CSGGGTDTQYF.

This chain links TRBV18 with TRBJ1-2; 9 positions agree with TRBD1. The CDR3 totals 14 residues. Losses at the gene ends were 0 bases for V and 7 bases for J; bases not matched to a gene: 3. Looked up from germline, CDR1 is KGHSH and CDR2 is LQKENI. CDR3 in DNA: TGTGCCAGCTCACCACCGGGACAGGGTGGTGGCTACACCTTC. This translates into CASSPPGQGGGYTF.

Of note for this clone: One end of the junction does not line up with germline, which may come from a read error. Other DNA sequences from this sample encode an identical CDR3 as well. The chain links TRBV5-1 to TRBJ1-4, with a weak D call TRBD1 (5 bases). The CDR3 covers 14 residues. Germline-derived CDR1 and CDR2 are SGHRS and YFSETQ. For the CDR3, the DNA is TGCGCCAGCAGCCCGGGACTCATTAATGAAAAACTGTTTTTC. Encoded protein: CASSPGLINEKLFF.

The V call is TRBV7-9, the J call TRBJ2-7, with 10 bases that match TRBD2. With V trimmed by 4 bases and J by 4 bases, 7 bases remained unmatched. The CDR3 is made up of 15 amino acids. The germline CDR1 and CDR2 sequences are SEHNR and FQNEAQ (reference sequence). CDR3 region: CASSSPKREGYEQYF. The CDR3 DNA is TGTGCCAGCAGCTCCCCTAAGCGGGAGGGTTACGAGCAGTACTTC.

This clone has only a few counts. The CDR3 DNA reads TGCGCCAGCAGCCAACTGGCCAGGGGGAACACCGGGGAGCTGTTTTTT. Protein product: CASSQLARGNTGELFF. This rearrangement joins TRBV4-1 to TRBJ2-2; TRBD1 is a possible D gene (6 bases). V lost 2 bases, J lost 1 base, and 11 bases lay in between. CDR1 MGHRA and CDR2 YSYEKL come from the germline V gene. This CDR3 is built from 16 residues.

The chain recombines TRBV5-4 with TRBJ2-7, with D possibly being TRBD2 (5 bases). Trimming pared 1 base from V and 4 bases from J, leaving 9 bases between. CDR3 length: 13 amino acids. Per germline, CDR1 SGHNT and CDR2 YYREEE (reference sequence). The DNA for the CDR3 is TGTGCCAGCAGCTTGAGTAGCGCTTACGAGCAGTACTTC. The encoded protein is CASSLSSAYEQYF.

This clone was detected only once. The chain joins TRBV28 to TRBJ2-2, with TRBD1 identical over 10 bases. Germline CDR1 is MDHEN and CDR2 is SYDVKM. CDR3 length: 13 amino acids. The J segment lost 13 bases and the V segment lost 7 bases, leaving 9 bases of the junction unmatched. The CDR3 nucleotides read TGTGCCAGCATCGACAGGGGGCCGCTGGGGCTGTTTTTT. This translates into CASIDRGPLGLFF.

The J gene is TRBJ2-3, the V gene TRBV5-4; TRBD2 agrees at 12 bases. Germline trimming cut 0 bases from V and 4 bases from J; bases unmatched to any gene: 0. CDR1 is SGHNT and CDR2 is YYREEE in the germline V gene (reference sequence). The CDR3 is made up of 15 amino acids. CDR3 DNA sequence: TGTGCCAGCAGCTTGGCTAGCGGGGGGGCAGATACGCAGTATTTT. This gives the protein CASSLASGGADTQYF. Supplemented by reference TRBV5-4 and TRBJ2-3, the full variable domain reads ETGVTQSPTHLIKTRGQQVTLRCSSQSGHNTVSWYQQALGQGPQFIFQYYREEENGRGNFPPRFSGLQFPNYSSELNVNALELDDSALYLCASSLASGGADTQYFGPGTRLTVL.

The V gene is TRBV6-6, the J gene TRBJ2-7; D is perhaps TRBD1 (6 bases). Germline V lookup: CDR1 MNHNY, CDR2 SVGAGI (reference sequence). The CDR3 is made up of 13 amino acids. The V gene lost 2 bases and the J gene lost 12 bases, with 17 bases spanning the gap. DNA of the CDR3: TGTGCCAGCAGTTACAACCGGGACAAGGAAGGGTACTTC. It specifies CASSYNRDKEGYF.